This T cell receptor beta chain is from a study of blood T cell repertoires in COVID-19 (dated by TCRdb to the early 2020s). Regarding the complete study: Samples from collaborators originated in the United States, Italy and Spain and spanned both the acute and convalescent phases of COVID-19. The material from the prospective study consisted of cDNA or gDNA derived from T cells, B-cell-depleted T cells, or PBMCs. Subjects who had been exposed to COVID-19, were actively infected with it, or had recovered from it provided the deeply sampled blood TCRbeta repertoires that made up the dataset. The repertoires were made available in a free public database intended to serve as a resource for research on the immune response to SARS-CoV-2. Samples were obtained from the ongoing ImmuneRACE study (first 160 participants) and from some 1,200 subjects provided by 6 global collaborators. The sample metadata nearly always contained a de-identified subject ID, COVID-19 status, age in years and sex. Where HLA class I and class II types were available, the types were taken from metadata supplied by the sample provider, not from assay-based typing. Broader findings and caveats from the paper: The amount of clinical and demographic metadata varied by source and participant and was provided uncurated.

Collaborating institutions collected whole blood in K2EDTA tubes following their own protocols. For TCRbeta analysis, collaborators shipped samples in one of three forms: frozen whole blood, isolated PBMCs, or DNA extracted from either of those sample types. The immunoSEQ Assay, a bias-controlled multiplex PCR, was used to amplify TCRbeta CDR3 regions from genomic DNA. Per the authors' processing: The number of nucleated cells in each sample was estimated from the amplification of reference gene primers within the assay. Sequence reads were collapsed and filtered to measure the absolute abundance of every unique TCRbeta CDR3 rearrangement. For each sample, productive Simpson clonality was calculated by taking the square root of Simpson's diversity index across productive rearrangements. TCRdb took this table from immuneACCESS and kept in-frame rearrangements with V and J called. Such tables lack part of the clones; where checked against another copy, unresolved V genes explain under half of the gap, and the rest is unexplained. The D gene and trimming were derived from the DNA, and the V and J assignments and clone size from that table. This sample has about 83,000 clones in its table, and about 82% of those were observed once. Of the sample, about a fifth falls within the top ten clones.

With regard to this clone: Its antigen target is currently unknown. Base qualities are not at hand, and no much larger clone is one base apart.

The CDR3 goes from the cysteine to the phenylalanine over 14 residues. Only the CDR3 DNA is retained, 42 bases long and in frame from the first base. The germline V gene provides CDR1 SGHRS and CDR2 YFSETQ. V is trimmed back by 3 bases and J by 5 bases, and the junction contains 7 bases that no gene match accounts for. The sequence joins TRBV5-1 to TRBJ2-5; 7 bases in between match TRBD2. This clonotype originated in an elderly woman in a cohort sampled during active or convalescent COVID-19. Sequencing was carried out using peripheral blood. The sequenced DNA is TGCGCCAGCAGCTCTTCTAGCGGTGGGGAGACCCAGTACTTC. It is translated as CASSSSSGGETQYF.